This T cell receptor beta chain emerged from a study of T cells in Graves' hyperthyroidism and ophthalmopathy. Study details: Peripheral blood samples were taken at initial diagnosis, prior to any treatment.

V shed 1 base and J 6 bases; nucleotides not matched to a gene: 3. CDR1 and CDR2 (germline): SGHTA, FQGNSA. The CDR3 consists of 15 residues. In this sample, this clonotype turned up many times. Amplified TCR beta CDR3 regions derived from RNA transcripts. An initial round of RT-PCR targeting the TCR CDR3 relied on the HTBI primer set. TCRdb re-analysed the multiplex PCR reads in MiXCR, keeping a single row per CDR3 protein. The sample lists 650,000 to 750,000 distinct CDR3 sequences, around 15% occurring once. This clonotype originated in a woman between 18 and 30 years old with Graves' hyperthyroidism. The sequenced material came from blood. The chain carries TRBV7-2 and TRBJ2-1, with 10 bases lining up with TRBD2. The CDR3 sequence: CASSLGLAGSNEQFF. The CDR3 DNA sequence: TGTGCCAGCAGCTTAGGACTAGCGGGTAGCAATGAGCAGTTCTTC.